This TCR beta chain was obtained from a study of T cells in Graves' hyperthyroidism and ophthalmopathy. TCR beta CDR3 regions were amplified from RNA transcripts. The TCR CDR3 was amplified in a first-round RT-PCR using the HTBI primer set. TCRdb re-analysed the multiplex PCR reads in MiXCR, keeping a single row per CDR3 protein. The profile shows more than 550,000 distinct CDR3 sequences, around 15% of them singletons. It was uncontrolled infection, other autoimmune disease, pregnancy or lactation that excluded patients. Study-wide results and caveats: It was a median 6.5 months before onset that the model predicted ophthalmopathy. Blood held most thyroid clonotypes expanded above 0.001 frequency.

With regard to this clonotype: What it binds is not known.

V was clipped by 9 bases and J by 8 bases, with 25 bases between them. Per the germline V gene, CDR1 is LNHDA and CDR2 is SQIVND (reference sequence). The CDR3 is 15 residues long. Material for sequencing was blood. The TCR sequence derives from a man aged 45-65 years with Graves' hyperthyroidism. The V gene is TRBV19, the J gene TRBJ2-5; possibly TRBD2 for D (6 bases). In nucleotides, the CDR3 is TGTGCCAGCACCCTCGGGGCTAGCGCGTCGATCACCCAGTACTTC. Its protein product is CASTLGASASITQYF.